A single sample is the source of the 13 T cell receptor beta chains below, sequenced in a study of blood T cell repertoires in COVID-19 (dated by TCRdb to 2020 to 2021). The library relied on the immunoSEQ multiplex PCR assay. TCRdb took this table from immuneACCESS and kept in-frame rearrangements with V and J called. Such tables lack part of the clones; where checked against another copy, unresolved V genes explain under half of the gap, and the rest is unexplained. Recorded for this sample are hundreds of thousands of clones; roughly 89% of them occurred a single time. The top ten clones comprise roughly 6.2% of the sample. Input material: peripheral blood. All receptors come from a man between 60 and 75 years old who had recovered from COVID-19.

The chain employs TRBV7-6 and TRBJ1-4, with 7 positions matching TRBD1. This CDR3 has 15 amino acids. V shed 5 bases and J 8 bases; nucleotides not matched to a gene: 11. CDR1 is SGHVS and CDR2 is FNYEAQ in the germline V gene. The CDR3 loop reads CASSTQQGLLEKLFF. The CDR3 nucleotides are TGTGCCAGCAGCACGCAACAGGGGTTGTTAGAAAAACTGTTTTTT.

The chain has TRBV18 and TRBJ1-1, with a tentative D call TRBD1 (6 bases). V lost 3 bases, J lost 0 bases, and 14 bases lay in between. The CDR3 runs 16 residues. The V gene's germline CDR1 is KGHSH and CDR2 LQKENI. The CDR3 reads CASSPGQGSLNTEAFF. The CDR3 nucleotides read TGTGCCAGCTCACCCGGGCAGGGGAGTTTGAACACTGAAGCTTTCTTT.

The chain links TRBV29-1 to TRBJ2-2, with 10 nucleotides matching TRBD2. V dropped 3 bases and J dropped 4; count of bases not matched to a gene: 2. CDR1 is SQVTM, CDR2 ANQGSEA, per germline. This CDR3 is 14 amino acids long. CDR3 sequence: CSVDLAGVTGELFF. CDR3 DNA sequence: TGCAGCGTTGATCTAGCGGGAGTCACCGGGGAGCTGTTTTTT.

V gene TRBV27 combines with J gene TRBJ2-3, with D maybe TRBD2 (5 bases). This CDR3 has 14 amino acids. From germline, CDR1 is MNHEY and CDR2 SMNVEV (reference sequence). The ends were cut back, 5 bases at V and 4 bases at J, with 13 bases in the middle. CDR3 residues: CASSRTSKSDTQYF. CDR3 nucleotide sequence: TGTGCCAGCAGTCGGACTTCTAAGTCAGATACGCAGTATTTT.

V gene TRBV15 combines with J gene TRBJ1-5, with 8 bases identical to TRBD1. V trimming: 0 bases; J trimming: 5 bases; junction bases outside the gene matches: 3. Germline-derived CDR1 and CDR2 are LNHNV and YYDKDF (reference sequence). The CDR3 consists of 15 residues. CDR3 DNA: TGTGCCACCAGCAGAGACCAGGGGGCACATCAGCCCCAGCATTTT. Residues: CATSRDQGAHQPQHF.

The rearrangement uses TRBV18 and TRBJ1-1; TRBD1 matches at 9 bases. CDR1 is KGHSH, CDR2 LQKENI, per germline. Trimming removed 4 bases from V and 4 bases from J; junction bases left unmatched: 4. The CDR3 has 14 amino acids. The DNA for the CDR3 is TGTGCCAGCTCACGGGACAGGGCGGGCACTGAAGCTTTCTTT. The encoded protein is CASSRDRAGTEAFF.

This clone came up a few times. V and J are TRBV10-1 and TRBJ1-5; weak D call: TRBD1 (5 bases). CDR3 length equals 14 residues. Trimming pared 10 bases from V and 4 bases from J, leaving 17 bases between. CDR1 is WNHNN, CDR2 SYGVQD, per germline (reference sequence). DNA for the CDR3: TGCGCCAATAGGACACCCCGCTTTAATCAGCCCCAGCATTTT. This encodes CANRTPRFNQPQHF.

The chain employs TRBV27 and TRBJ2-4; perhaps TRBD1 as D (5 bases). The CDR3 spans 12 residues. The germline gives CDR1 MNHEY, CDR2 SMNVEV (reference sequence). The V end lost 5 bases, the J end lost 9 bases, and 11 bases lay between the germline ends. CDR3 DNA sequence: TGTGCCAGCAGTGAAAGGGGTAGCATTCAGTACTTC. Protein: CASSERGSIQYF.

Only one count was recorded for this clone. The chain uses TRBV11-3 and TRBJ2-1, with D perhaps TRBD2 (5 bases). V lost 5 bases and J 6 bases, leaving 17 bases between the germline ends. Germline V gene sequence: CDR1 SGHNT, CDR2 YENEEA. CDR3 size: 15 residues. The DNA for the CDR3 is TGTGCCAGCAGCCCCGGAGCGATGGGAGCCAATGAGCAGTTCTTC. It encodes CASSPGAMGANEQFF. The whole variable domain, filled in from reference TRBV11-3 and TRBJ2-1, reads EAGVVQSPRYKIIEKKQPVAFWCNPISGHNTLYWYLQNLGQGPELLIRYENEEAVDDSQLPKDRFSAERLKGVDSTLKIQPAELGDSAVYLCASSPGAMGANEQFFGPGTRLTVL.

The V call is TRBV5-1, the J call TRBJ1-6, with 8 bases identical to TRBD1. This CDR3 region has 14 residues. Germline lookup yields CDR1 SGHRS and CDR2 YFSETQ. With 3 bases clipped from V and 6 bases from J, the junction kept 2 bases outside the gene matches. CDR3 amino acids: CASSYDRGNSPLHF. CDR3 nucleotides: TGCGCCAGCAGCTACGACAGGGGTAATTCACCCCTCCACTTT.

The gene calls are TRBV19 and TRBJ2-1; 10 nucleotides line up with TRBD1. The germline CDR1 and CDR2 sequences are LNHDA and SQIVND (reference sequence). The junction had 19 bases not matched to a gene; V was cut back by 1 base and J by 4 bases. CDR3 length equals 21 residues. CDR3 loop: CASSIVGAGQGITGSYNEQFF. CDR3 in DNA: TGTGCCAGTAGTATAGTGGGGGCGGGACAGGGGATAACCGGTTCATACAATGAGCAGTTCTTC. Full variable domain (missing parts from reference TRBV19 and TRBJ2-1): DGGITQSPKYLFRKEGQNVTLSCEQNLNHDAMYWYRQDPGQGLRLIYYSQIVNDFQKGDIAEGYSVSREKKESFPLTVTSAQKNPTAFYLCASSIVGAGQGITGSYNEQFFGPGTRLTVL.

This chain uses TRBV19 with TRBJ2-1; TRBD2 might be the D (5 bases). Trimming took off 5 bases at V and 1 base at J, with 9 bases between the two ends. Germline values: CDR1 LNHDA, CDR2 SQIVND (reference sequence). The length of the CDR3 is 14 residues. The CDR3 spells CASSYGESYNEQFF. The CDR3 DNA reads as TGTGCCAGTAGTTACGGGGAATCCTACAATGAGCAGTTCTTC.

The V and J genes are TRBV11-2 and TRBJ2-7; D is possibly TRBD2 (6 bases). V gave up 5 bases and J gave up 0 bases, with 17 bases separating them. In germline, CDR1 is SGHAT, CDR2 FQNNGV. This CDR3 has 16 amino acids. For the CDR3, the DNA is TGTGCCAGCAGCACACTGGTAGGGAGGAGCTCCTACGAGCAGTACTTC. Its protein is CASSTLVGRSSYEQYF.